This TCR beta chain was obtained from a study of Graves' ophthalmopathy and Graves' hyperthyroidism. Study conclusions and caveats: Predictions made by the model for ophthalmopathy progression reached over 55% sensitivity and less than 80% specificity.

This clonotype was counted at least ten times. What it binds is unknown. At one end, the junction sequence differs from germline, possibly due to a read error. CDR3 size: 14 residues. Germline V CDR1 and CDR2: MNHEY, SVGAGI. The TCR beta CDR3 regions underwent amplification from RNA transcripts. The workflow started with a first-round RT-PCR run with HTBI primers and then moved on to a second-round multiplex PCR. TCRdb itself ran the multiplex PCR reads through MiXCR, one entry per CDR3 protein. The sample records some 1.1 million distinct CDR3 sequences, about two fifths being singletons. This rearrangement joins TRBV6-5 to TRBJ1-5; maybe TRBD1 (5 bases). The sequencing input was peripheral blood or thyroid tissue (not recorded which). This sequence originates from an adult man with Graves' hyperthyroidism. The CDR3 sequence is CASSPTDSNQPQHF. The CDR3 DNA follows: TGCGCCAGCAGCCCGACAGATAGCAATCAGCCCCAGCATTTT.